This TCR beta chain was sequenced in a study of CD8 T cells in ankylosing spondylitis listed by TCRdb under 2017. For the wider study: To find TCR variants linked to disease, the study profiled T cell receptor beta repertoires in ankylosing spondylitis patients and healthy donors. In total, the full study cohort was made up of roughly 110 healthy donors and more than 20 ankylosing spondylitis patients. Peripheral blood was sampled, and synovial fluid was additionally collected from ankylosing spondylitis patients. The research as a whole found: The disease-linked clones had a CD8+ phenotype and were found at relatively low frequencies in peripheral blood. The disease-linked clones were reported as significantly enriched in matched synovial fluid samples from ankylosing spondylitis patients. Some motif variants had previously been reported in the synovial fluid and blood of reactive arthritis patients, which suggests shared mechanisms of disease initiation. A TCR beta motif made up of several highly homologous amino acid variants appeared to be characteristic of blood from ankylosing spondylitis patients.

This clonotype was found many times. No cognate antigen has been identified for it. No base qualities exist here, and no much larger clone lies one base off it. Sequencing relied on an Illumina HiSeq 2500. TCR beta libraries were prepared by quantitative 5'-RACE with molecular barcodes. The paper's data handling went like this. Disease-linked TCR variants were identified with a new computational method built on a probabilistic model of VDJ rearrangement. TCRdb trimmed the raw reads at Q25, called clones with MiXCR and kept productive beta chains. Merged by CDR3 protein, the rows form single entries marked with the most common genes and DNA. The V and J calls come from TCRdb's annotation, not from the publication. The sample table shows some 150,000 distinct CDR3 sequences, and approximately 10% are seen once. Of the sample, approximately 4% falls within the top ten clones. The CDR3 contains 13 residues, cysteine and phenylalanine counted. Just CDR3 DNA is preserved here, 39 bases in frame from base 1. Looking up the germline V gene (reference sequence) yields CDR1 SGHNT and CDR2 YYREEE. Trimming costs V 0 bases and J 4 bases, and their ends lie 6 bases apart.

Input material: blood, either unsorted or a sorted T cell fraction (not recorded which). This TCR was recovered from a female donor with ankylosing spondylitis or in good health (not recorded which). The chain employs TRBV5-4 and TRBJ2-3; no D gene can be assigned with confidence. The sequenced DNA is TGTGCCAGCAGCTTGGAGCAGGCAGATACGCAGTATTTT. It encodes CASSLEQADTQYF. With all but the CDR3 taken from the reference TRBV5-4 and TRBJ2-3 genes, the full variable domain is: ETGVTQSPTHLIKTRGQQVTLRCSSQSGHNTVSWYQQALGQGPQFIFQYYREEENGRGNFPPRFSGLQFPNYSSELNVNALELDDSALYLCASSLEQADTQYFGPGTRLTVL.